This T cell receptor beta chain was documented in a study of blood T cell repertoires in COVID-19. In the original analysis: For nucleated cells, counts were estimated from reference gene primer amplification. Profiling relied on immunoSEQ multiplex PCR, and the TCRdb table lists in-frame clones only, not all of them. D and trimming were read from the DNA, whereas the V and J calls and clone size are those reported in that table. There are under 95,000 clones in the sample; roughly 89% occur only once, and about 5.2% lies in the top ten. CDR3 size: 13 residues. V lost 7 bases and J 1 base, leaving 10 bases between the germline ends. Germline V CDR1 and CDR2: LNHDA, SQIVND (reference sequence).

This chain connects TRBV19 to TRBJ1-2; D is undetermined. This clonotype was obtained from a man aged 55 to 70 with acute or convalescent COVID-19. The sequenced sample consisted of peripheral blood. In DNA, the CDR3 is TGTGCCAGTACCGAACTTATTAACTATGGCTACACCTTC. It codes for CASTELINYGYTF.